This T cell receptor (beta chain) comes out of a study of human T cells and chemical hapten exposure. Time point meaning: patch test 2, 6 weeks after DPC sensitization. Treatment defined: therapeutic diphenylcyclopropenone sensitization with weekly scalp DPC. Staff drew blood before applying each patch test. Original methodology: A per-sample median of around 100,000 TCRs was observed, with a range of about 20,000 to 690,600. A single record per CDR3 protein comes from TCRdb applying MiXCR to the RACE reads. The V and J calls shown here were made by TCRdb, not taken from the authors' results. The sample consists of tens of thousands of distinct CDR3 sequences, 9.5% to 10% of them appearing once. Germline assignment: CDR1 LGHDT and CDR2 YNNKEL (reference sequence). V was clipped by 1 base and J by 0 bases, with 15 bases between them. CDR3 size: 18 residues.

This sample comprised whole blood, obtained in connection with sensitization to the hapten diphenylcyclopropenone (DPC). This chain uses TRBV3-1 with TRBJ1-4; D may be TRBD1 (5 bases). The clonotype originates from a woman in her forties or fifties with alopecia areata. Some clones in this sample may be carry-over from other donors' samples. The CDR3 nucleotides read TGTGCCAGCAGCCAAGTCCAGGGCGCCATTGCAACTAATGAAAAACTGTTTTTT. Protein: CASSQVQGAIATNEKLFF.